The clone carrying this T cell receptor (beta chain) was detected only a few times. The data are from a study of human T cells and chemical hapten exposure. Study overall: Sensitization involved placing 2% DPC onto a 2 cm by 2 cm region of upper inner arm skin.

The CDR3 covers 14 residues. The V end lost 3 bases, the J end lost 3 bases, and 12 bases lay between the germline ends. Germline values: CDR1 SGHAT, CDR2 FQNNGV. Described time point: pre-sensitization, week 0. The treatment here: therapeutic diphenylcyclopropenone sensitization with weekly scalp DPC. Total RNA was extracted from unfractionated whole blood. Individual cDNA molecules received unique molecular identifiers in the library. Each CDR3 protein is one row after TCRdb ran MiXCR on the RACE reads. This repertoire shows about 120,000 distinct CDR3 sequences, about 13% found once; its top ten account for about 3%.

This TCR was sampled from a woman aged 18-35 years with alopecia areata. Some clones in this sample may be carry-over from other donors' samples. The specimen was whole blood, collected in connection with sensitization to the hapten diphenylcyclopropenone (DPC). The chain is built from TRBV11-2 and TRBJ2-7; D not certain. The CDR3 nucleotides read TGTGCCAGCAGCTTTAGGCCCCTGCACTACGAGCAGTACTTC. It specifies CASSFRPLHYEQYF.